This TCR beta chain is from a study of CD8+ T cells in alopecia areata. Whole-study context: Treated patients were given 5 to 10 mg oral tofacitinib twice daily.

In each case, RNA was isolated and then reverse transcribed into cDNA as the sequencing template. Profiled with immunoSEQ multiplex PCR; TCRdb holds only in-frame clones, not every one. The data contain around 250,000 clones, approximately 61% of them seen just once; the ten biggest clones take up more than 0.95%. This clone has only a few counts. The clonotype comes from a human donor with alopecia areata. The sequencing here drew on CD4+ T cells sorted from blood, taken at week 0.

CDR3 DNA: TGCGCCAGCAGAGGACAAGCCTATGGCTACACCTTC. This encodes CASRGQAYGYTF. V usage is TRBV10-2 and J usage is TRBJ1-2; possibly TRBD1 for D (5 bases). Trimming removed 6 bases at V and 4 bases at J, with 9 bases between. Germline V gene data show CDR1 as WSHSY and CDR2 as SAAADI. CDR3 length: 12 amino acids.